Sequencing of this T cell receptor (beta chain) was carried out in a study of beta chain features in type 1 diabetes. Study-wide results and limits: Researchers reported that naive, central memory and Treg TCRB repertoires appeared more similar in patients than in healthy donors. In every one of the four CD4+ subsets, TCRB CDR3s were moderately but significantly shorter in Type 1 diabetes patients. cDNA-based sequencing might over-represent cells highly expressing TCR.

Reverse transcribing all isolated RNA meant expressed TCRB transcripts were sequenced. The method was immunoSEQ multiplex PCR; TCRdb's version includes in-frame clones alone and lacks a portion of them. The sample shows 300,000 to 450,000 clones, less than 20% of them seen only once. The CDR3 sequence is 14 residues long. In germline, CDR1 is MGHRA, CDR2 YSYEKL. V lost 2 bases to trimming and J lost 2 bases, with 8 bases between them. The table lists this clone with a few counts. Antigen unknown. This sequence was found in a woman between 18 and 29 years old in good health. The V gene is TRBV4-1, the J gene TRBJ2-3; D ambiguous. Material for sequencing was naive CD4+ T cells from blood. CDR3 region: CASSQLYLTDTQYF. The CDR3, as DNA: TGCGCCAGCAGCCAACTATACCTCACAGATACGCAGTATTTT.